This T cell receptor beta chain is from a study of T cell changes during pregnancy in multiple sclerosis. The assay was immunoSEQ multiplex PCR, and TCRdb's table has in-frame clones only and misses some. The sample has approximately 20,000 clones; about 90% are singletons. Germline V gene data show CDR1 as MDHEN and CDR2 as SYDVKM. The CDR3 has 13 residues. V shed 5 bases and J shed 3 bases, with 11 bases lying between them. This clonotype was obtained from a female donor with multiple sclerosis, enrolled in a pregnancy study. The material was CD8+ T cells from peripheral blood mononuclear cells, obtained after pregnancy. The V and J genes are TRBV28 and TRBJ2-7; D might be TRBD1 (6 bases). CDR3 loop: CASSPGHLYEQYF. DNA for the CDR3: TGTGCCAGCAGTCCGGGACACCTCTACGAGCAGTACTTC. Variable domain in full (rest from reference TRBV28 and TRBJ2-7): DVKVTQSSRYLVKRTGEKVFLECVQDMDHENMFWYRQDPGLGLRLIYFSYDVKMKEKGDIPEGYSVSREKKERFSLILESASTNQTSMYLCASSPGHLYEQYFGPGTRLTVT.